This T cell receptor beta chain was sequenced in a study of T cells in women clearing cervical HPV infection. The table came from immunoSEQ multiplex PCR; TCRdb's copy has only in-frame clones and leaves some out. In all, the sample yields over 35,000 clones. V lost 2 bases and J 5 bases, leaving 6 bases between the germline ends. The germline V gene encodes CDR1 MDHEN and CDR2 SYDVKM. This CDR3 contains 12 residues. Concerning this clone itself: The sequence runs out 3 residues before the end of the CDR3; the remainder is reconstructed from the germline J gene.

The chain uses TRBV28 and TRBJ1-1; D uncertain. The origin of this receptor is a woman between 18 and 69 years old with a cervical HPV16 infection that either progressed to CIN3+ or cleared (not recorded which). The specimen sequenced was blood buffy coat. The part of the CDR3 DNA that was read is TGTGCCAGCAGTTTAGCGGGGACTGAA. It specifies CASSLAGTE. Given in full, the CDR3 is CASSLAGTEAFF.